A single sample gave rise to the 21 T cell receptor beta chains below, sequenced in a study of T cell responses to AZD1222 COVID-19 vaccine. Assay: immunoSEQ multiplex PCR; the TCRdb copy retains only in-frame clones and omits some. The sample lists approximately 140,000 clones; almost 90% were seen once. Material: peripheral blood, obtained 28 days after the second AZD1222 dose. Receptor source: an adult who received the AZD1222 COVID-19 vaccine.

The rearrangement links TRBV28 to TRBJ2-3; 8 positions agree with TRBD2. Germline trimming cut 2 bases from V and 5 bases from J; bases unmatched to any gene: 18. The CDR3 is 19 amino acids. Germline-derived CDR1 and CDR2 are MDHEN and SYDVKM. The CDR3 loop reads CASSLPPRGSGSEEDTQYF. In DNA, the CDR3 is TGTGCCAGCAGTTTACCTCCCCGGGGCAGCGGGAGTGAGGAAGATACGCAGTATTTT. Full variable domain (rest looked up from reference TRBV28 and TRBJ2-3): DVKVTQSSRYLVKRTGEKVFLECVQDMDHENMFWYRQDPGLGLRLIYFSYDVKMKEKGDIPEGYSVSREKKERFSLILESASTNQTSMYLCASSLPPRGSGSEEDTQYFGPGTRLTVL.

The chain uses TRBV27 and TRBJ2-3, with D hard to call. Germline CDR1 reads MNHEY; CDR2 reads SMNVEV (reference sequence). The CDR3 totals 15 residues. Trimming took off 3 bases at V and 2 bases at J, with 12 bases between the two ends. The CDR3 DNA is TGTGCCAGCAGTTTTTTTAAGGGCTACACAGATACGCAGTATTTT. It translates to CASSFFKGYTDTQYF.

The chain couples TRBV9 to TRBJ2-1, with 9 bases fitting TRBD1. Germline lookup yields CDR1 SGDLS and CDR2 YYNGEE. V lost 4 bases to trimming and J lost 4 bases; unmatched junction nucleotides: 9. The CDR3 runs to 16 residues. The CDR3 region is CASSKRQGEIYNEQFF. The CDR3 nucleotides read TGTGCCAGCAGCAAAAGACAGGGGGAAATTTACAATGAGCAGTTCTTC.

The CDR3 region is CASSIEDRRDGNQPQHF. The DNA for the CDR3 is TGTGCCAGTAGTATAGAAGACAGGAGGGACGGGAATCAGCCCCAGCATTTT. This sequence joins TRBV19 and TRBJ1-5; a possible D gene is TRBD1 (6 bases). V gave up 0 bases and J gave up 4 bases, with 16 bases separating them. The CDR3 is 17 amino acids. Germline V lookup: CDR1 LNHDA, CDR2 SQIVND (reference sequence).

The gene calls are TRBV7-9 and TRBJ2-1; 8 bases align to TRBD1. Germline V gene data show CDR1 as SEHNR and CDR2 as FQNEAQ (reference sequence). The CDR3 spans 17 residues. V shed 5 bases, J shed 6 bases, and the junction held 15 bases outside the gene matches. CDR3 sequence: CASSVPRTGLFGNEQFF. The CDR3 bases are TGTGCCAGCAGCGTCCCTAGGACAGGGCTTTTCGGCAATGAGCAGTTCTTC.

The chain links TRBV10-2 to TRBJ1-5, with a possible D match to TRBD1 (6 bases). Per germline, CDR1 WSHSY and CDR2 SAAADI. This CDR3 has 14 amino acids. Deletions cut 6 bases from V and 5 bases from J, with 14 bases between. The CDR3: CASSVAGGDQPQHF. DNA for the CDR3: TGCGCCAGCAGCGTAGCGGGGGGCGATCAGCCCCAGCATTTT.

This chain links TRBV2 with TRBJ2-4; D is unclear. The CDR3 is 14 amino acids. Per germline, CDR1 SNHLY and CDR2 FYNNEI. V lost 5 bases, J lost 0 bases, and 8 bases lay in between. CDR3 loop: CASSPTLAKNIQYF. In DNA form, the CDR3 reads TGTGCCAGCAGTCCCACTCTAGCCAAAAACATTCAGTACTTC.

Comment on this clone: Other DNA sequences in the same sample also yield this CDR3. The chain uses TRBV30 and TRBJ1-5; no reliable D call. Trimming took off 1 base at V and 4 bases at J, with 8 bases between the two ends. This CDR3 has 13 amino acids. CDR1 and CDR2 (germline): GTSNPN, SVGIG (reference sequence). As DNA, the CDR3 is TGTGCCTGGAGTGCGGGTCCTAATCAGCCCCAGCATTTT. This encodes CAWSAGPNQPQHF. Complete variable domain (other parts from reference TRBV30 and TRBJ1-5): SQTIHQWPATLVQPVGSPLSLECTVEGTSNPNLYWYRQAAGRGLQLLFYSVGIGQISSEVPQNLSASRPQDRQFILSSKKLLLSDSGFYLCAWSAGPNQPQHFGDGTRLSIL.

The J gene is TRBJ2-7, the V gene TRBV10-2, with D perhaps matching TRBD1 (7 bases). The V and J ends lost 3 bases and 3 bases respectively, with 15 bases between them. The germline V gene has CDR1 WSHSY and CDR2 SAAADI. There are 15 residues in the CDR3. The CDR3 loop is CASSDGAGGLYEQYF. CDR3 DNA sequence: TGCGCCAGCAGTGATGGGGCAGGGGGGCTCTACGAGCAGTACTTC.

The chain uses TRBV18 and TRBJ2-5; D may be TRBD1 (6 bases). CDR3 size: 14 residues. With 0 bases removed from V and 5 bases from J, the gap between germline ends came to 10 bases. Germline lookup yields CDR1 KGHSH and CDR2 LQKENI. CDR3 bases: TGTGCCAGCTCACCACCATGGGGGCAGGAGACCCAGTACTTC. It specifies CASSPPWGQETQYF.

The rearrangement uses TRBV2 and TRBJ1-2; D unclear. V was cut by 5 bases and J by 3 bases, with 13 bases left in between. Germline CDR1 and CDR2: SNHLY and FYNNEI. The length of the CDR3 is 14 residues. In nucleotides, the CDR3 is TGTGCCAGCAGTAACGTTTTTTTCGACTATGGCTACACCTTC. Its protein product is CASSNVFFDYGYTF.

V and J are TRBV27 and TRBJ2-7; perhaps TRBD2 as D (6 bases). The CDR3 has 15 residues. Germline V gene data show CDR1 as MNHEY and CDR2 as SMNVEV (reference sequence). V lost 3 bases and J 0 bases, leaving 12 bases between the germline ends. The CDR3 sequence: CASSFRGSNSYEQYF. The CDR3 DNA follows: TGTGCCAGCAGTTTCCGGGGGTCCAACTCCTACGAGCAGTACTTC.

This chain links TRBV6-6 with TRBJ2-1; no clear D gene. Germline values: CDR1 MNHNY, CDR2 SVGAGI (reference sequence). The V gene lost 2 bases and the J gene lost 5 bases, with 7 bases spanning the gap. This CDR3 region has 13 residues. Here the CDR3 DNA reads TGTGCCAGCAGTTACACTGAAAACAATGAGCAGTTCTTC. Protein: CASSYTENNEQFF.

This chain uses TRBV21-1 with TRBJ1-2. TRBV21-1 is an annotated pseudogene. CDR3 length: 13 residues. CDR3 DNA: TGTGCCAGCAGCAAAGTTTCGGTCTATGGCTACACCTTC. It specifies CASSKVSVYGYTF.

This chain connects TRBV18 to TRBJ2-7; 9 nucleotides align to TRBD2. J lost 5 bases, V lost 4 bases, and 6 bases had no gene match. Germline CDR1 and CDR2: KGHSH and LQKENI. The CDR3 spans 14 residues. This chain's CDR3 is CASSRTAGGDEQYF. As DNA, the CDR3 is TGTGCCAGCTCACGAACAGCGGGAGGAGACGAGCAGTACTTC.

This chain joins TRBV10-2 and TRBJ1-5; TRBD1 might be the D (5 bases). This CDR3 is built from 16 residues. V lost 0 bases to trimming and J lost 2 bases, with 11 bases between them. Germline lookup yields CDR1 WSHSY and CDR2 SAAADI. CDR3 bases: TGCGCCAGCAGTGAGTCCGGGGGTTTAGGCAATCAGCCCCAGCATTTT. It specifies CASSESGGLGNQPQHF.

The chain couples TRBV28 to TRBJ1-2; D is unclear. Trimming removed 1 base from V and 6 bases from J, with 6 bases in between. Per germline, CDR1 MDHEN and CDR2 SYDVKM. The CDR3 contains 12 residues. CDR3: CASSLYGDGYTF. The CDR3 DNA sequence: TGTGCCAGCAGTTTATACGGCGATGGCTACACCTTC.

V usage is TRBV10-1 and J usage is TRBJ2-3; 7 positions agree with TRBD2. V was pared by 4 bases and J by 1 base, with 8 bases of the junction left unmatched. CDR3 length: 16 residues. Per germline, CDR1 WNHNN and CDR2 SYGVQD (reference sequence). CDR3 DNA sequence: TGCGCCAGCAGTGCGATCATGGCGGGGGGCACAGATACGCAGTATTTT. Protein: CASSAIMAGGTDTQYF.

J is TRBJ1-1 and V is TRBV7-3; D is possibly TRBD1 (5 bases). CDR3 length: 16 amino acids. Trimming took off 4 bases at V and 0 bases at J, with 15 bases between the two ends. From germline, CDR1 is SGHTA and CDR2 FQGTGA. The CDR3 bases are TGTGCCAGCAGCTCCGGCGGGGGGAGATTGAACACTGAAGCTTTCTTT. As protein: CASSSGGGRLNTEAFF. The full variable domain, completed using reference TRBV7-3 and TRBJ1-1, is GAGVSQTPSNKVTEKGKYVELRCDPISGHTALYWYRQSLGQGPEFLIYFQGTGAADDSGLPNDRFFAVRPEGSVSTLKIQRTERGDSAVYLCASSSGGGRLNTEAFFGQGTRLTVV.

V and J are TRBV28 and TRBJ2-2, with D possibly TRBD1 on 6 matching bases. V lost 8 bases to trimming and J lost 0 bases, with 13 bases between them. The CDR3 has 15 amino acids. From germline, CDR1 is MDHEN and CDR2 SYDVKM. CDR3 bases: TGTGCCAGCGGAACACAGGGAGCGAACACCGGGGAGCTGTTTTTT. Translation gives CASGTQGANTGELFF.

The chain employs TRBV5-4 and TRBJ1-1; the D gene is possibly TRBD1 (5 bases). CDR3 length: 14 amino acids. The germline gives CDR1 SGHNT, CDR2 YYREEE (reference sequence). Trimming shortened V by 3 bases and J by 0 bases, and 9 bases separated the two germline ends. CDR3 residues: CASSSGLVNTEAFF. In DNA, the CDR3 is TGTGCCAGCAGCTCGGGGCTGGTGAACACTGAAGCTTTCTTT.